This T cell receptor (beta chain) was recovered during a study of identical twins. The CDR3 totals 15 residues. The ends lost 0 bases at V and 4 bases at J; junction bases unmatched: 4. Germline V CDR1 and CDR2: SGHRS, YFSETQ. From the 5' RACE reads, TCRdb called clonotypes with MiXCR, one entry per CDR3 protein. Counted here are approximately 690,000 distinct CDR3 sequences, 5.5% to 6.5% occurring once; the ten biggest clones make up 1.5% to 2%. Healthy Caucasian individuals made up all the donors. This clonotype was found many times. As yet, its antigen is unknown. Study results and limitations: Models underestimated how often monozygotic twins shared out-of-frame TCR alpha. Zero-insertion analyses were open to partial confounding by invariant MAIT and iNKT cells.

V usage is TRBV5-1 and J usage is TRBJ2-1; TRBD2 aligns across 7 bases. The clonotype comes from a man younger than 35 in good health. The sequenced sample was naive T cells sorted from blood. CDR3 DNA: TGCGCCAGCAGCTTGGTGGGGGGGGATTACAATGAGCAGTTCTTC. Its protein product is CASSLVGGDYNEQFF.